This entry lists 24 T cell receptor beta chains sequenced from one sample in a study of cytomegalovirus exposure and HLA in healthy donors (dated by TCRdb to about 2017). The method was the immunoSEQ multiplex PCR assay. For the multiplex PCR, a mixture combining 60 forward primers for TCR Vbeta segments and 13 reverse primers for TCR Jbeta segments was used. The clones in this table, taken by TCRdb from immuneACCESS, are in-frame only. Not every clone is retained; where verified, under half of the shortfall comes from an unresolved V gene, and the cause of the rest is unknown. The sample contains some 100,000 clones, about four fifths of them found a single time. Clones ranked in the top ten supply about 14% of the sample. The sample taken for sequencing was PBMCs. The receptors stem from a woman between 70 and 85 years old in good health and CMV-seropositive.

The chain links TRBV11-3 to TRBJ2-1, with D hard to call. Germline values: CDR1 SGHNT, CDR2 YENEEA. The V end lost 1 base, the J end lost 10 bases, and 5 bases lay between the germline ends. This CDR3 spans 11 amino acids. The CDR3 DNA reads TGTGCCAGCAGCTTAGGGAGAGAGCAGTTCTTC. Its translation: CASSLGREQFF.

The gene calls are TRBV27 and TRBJ2-2, with TRBD2 as a possible D gene (5 bases). The germline V gene encodes CDR1 MNHEY and CDR2 SMNVEV (reference sequence). Trimming took off 4 bases at V and 7 bases at J, with 7 bases between the two ends. The CDR3 extends over 12 amino acids. The CDR3 coding sequence is TGTGCCAGCAGTTCCGCGGGCGGGGAGCTGTTTTTT. It is translated as CASSSAGGELFF.

The V and J genes are TRBV5-5 and TRBJ1-5; D unclear. The CDR3 runs 15 residues. The V gene lost 1 base and the J gene lost 1 base, with 9 bases spanning the gap. Germline-derived CDR1 and CDR2 are SGHKS and YYEKEE (reference sequence). Here the CDR3 DNA reads TGTGCCAGCAGCTTGCGCGGAGGGAGCAATCAGCCCCAGCATTTT. It codes for CASSLRGGSNQPQHF.

This clone has a single count. The chain has TRBV7-9 and TRBJ1-1, with unresolved D. CDR1 SEHNR and CDR2 FQNEAQ come from the germline V gene (reference sequence). Trimming took off 5 bases at V and 5 bases at J, with 12 bases between the two ends. The CDR3 runs to 13 residues. CDR3 in DNA: TGTGCCAGCAGCCGCACCCCGGGAACTGAAGCTTTCTTT. Translated: CASSRTPGTEAFF.

The genes are TRBV5-4 and TRBJ2-2, with 13 bases aligning to TRBD2. Germline CDR1 and CDR2: SGHNT and YYREEE (reference sequence). The trim removed 4 bases at V and 5 bases at J, leaving 8 bases unmatched. The CDR3 length is 17 residues. The CDR3 DNA sequence: TGTGCCAGCAGCCGACTAGCGGGGGGACAATGGACCGGGGAGCTGTTTTTT. Amino acids: CASSRLAGGQWTGELFF.

The V gene is TRBV2, the J gene TRBJ1-6, with a weak D call TRBD1 (6 bases). The germline V gene encodes CDR1 SNHLY and CDR2 FYNNEI. The CDR3 totals 15 residues. V lost 3 bases and J 9 bases, leaving 15 bases between the germline ends. The CDR3 spells CASSEREGGGSPLHF. DNA of the CDR3: TGTGCCAGCAGTGAGCGGGAGGGGGGGGGTTCACCCCTCCACTTT.

The CDR3 region is CASITGVGEQFF. The DNA of the CDR3 is TGTGCCAGCATCACAGGGGTGGGTGAGCAGTTCTTC. The chain combines TRBV6-5 with TRBJ2-1, with TRBD1 identical over 7 bases. Losses at the gene ends were 7 bases for V and 9 bases for J; bases not matched to a gene: 6. The CDR3 totals 12 residues. The germline CDR1 and CDR2 sequences are MNHEY and SVGAGI.

The V and J genes are TRBV5-1 and TRBJ2-1, with 14 positions matching TRBD2. The CDR3 loop spans 16 amino acids. V lost 2 bases and J lost 8; bases outside the gene matches: 6. The germline V gene encodes CDR1 SGHRS and CDR2 YFSETQ. Here the CDR3 reads CASSFSGTSGSHEQFF. CDR3 coding DNA: TGCGCCAGCAGCTTTAGCGGGACTAGCGGGAGTCATGAGCAGTTCTTC. Full variable domain (missing parts from reference TRBV5-1 and TRBJ2-1): KAGVTQTPRYLIKTRGQQVTLSCSPISGHRSVSWYQQTPGQGLQFLFEYFSETQRNKGNFPGRFSGRQFSNSRSEMNVSTLELGDSALYLCASSFSGTSGSHEQFFGPGTRLTVL.

This clone was detected a few times. This chain uses TRBV19 with TRBJ1-2; D remains ambiguous. Trimming removed 8 bases at V and 4 bases at J, with 8 bases between. CDR3 size: 11 residues. From germline, CDR1 is LNHDA and CDR2 SQIVND (reference sequence). The CDR3 loop is CASSTFYGYTF. The CDR3 DNA is TGTGCCAGTTCTACGTTCTATGGCTACACCTTC.

CDR3 sequence: CASSQTGPSGELFF. The DNA for the CDR3 is TGTGCCAGCAGCCAGACAGGGCCGTCCGGGGAGCTGTTTTTT. The V and J genes are TRBV14 and TRBJ2-2; TRBD1 aligns across 7 bases. CDR1 SGHDN and CDR2 FVKESK come from the germline V gene. The CDR3 is made up of 14 amino acids. V was pared by 3 bases and J by 6 bases, with 4 bases of the junction left unmatched.

This chain joins TRBV7-3 and TRBJ2-2; possible D gene TRBD1, 5 bases. V lost 5 bases, J lost 10 bases, and 17 bases lay in between. This CDR3 has 14 amino acids. Germline values: CDR1 SGHTA, CDR2 FQGTGA. CDR3 in amino acids: CASSPGPAWEELFF. For the CDR3, the DNA is TGTGCCAGCAGCCCAGGGCCGGCATGGGAGGAGCTGTTTTTT.

This clone was detected a few times. The chain recombines TRBV25-1 with TRBJ1-2; D is undetermined. V was shortened by 3 bases and J by 4 bases, with 12 bases between the two germline ends. This CDR3 region has 14 residues. CDR1 is MGHDK and CDR2 is SYGVNS in the germline V gene. CDR3 sequence reads: CASSDPRGGYGYTF. The CDR3 DNA reads as TGTGCCAGCAGTGACCCTCGGGGAGGCTATGGCTACACCTTC.

In this sample, this clone turned up a few times. The chain links TRBV6-6 to TRBJ2-1; D is perhaps TRBD2 (6 bases). V was shortened by 7 bases and J by 9 bases, with 7 bases between the two germline ends. The germline V gene has CDR1 MNHNY and CDR2 SVGAGI (reference sequence). This CDR3 spans 10 amino acids. The CDR3 bases are TGTGCCAGCAAGGAGGGTGAGCAGTTCTTC. It yields the protein CASKEGEQFF.

The chain couples TRBV19 to TRBJ1-3; D perhaps matches TRBD1 (5 bases). The CDR3 sequence is 16 residues long. V was clipped by 11 bases and J by 0 bases, with 20 bases between them. Per germline, CDR1 LNHDA and CDR2 SQIVND (reference sequence). The CDR3 protein is CACRQLGGHSGNTIYF. CDR3 in DNA: TGTGCCTGCAGACAGCTCGGTGGGCACTCTGGAAACACCATATATTTT.

Comment on this clone: The same CDR3 can be traced to other DNA sequences in this sample. The rearrangement uses TRBV6-6 and TRBJ2-6; maybe TRBD1 (5 bases). V was clipped by 8 bases and J by 4 bases, with 12 bases between them. The V gene's germline CDR1 is MNHNY and CDR2 SVGAGI (reference sequence). CDR3 length: 14 amino acids. The CDR3 DNA is TGTGCCAGCCGAGACAGCTCCGGGGCCAACGTCCTGACTTTC. It specifies CASRDSSGANVLTF.

The V gene is TRBV2, the J gene TRBJ2-1; 7 bases match TRBD2. This CDR3 region has 14 residues. V was pared by 6 bases and J by 8 bases, with 10 bases of the junction left unmatched. The germline V gene has CDR1 SNHLY and CDR2 FYNNEI. CDR3 protein: CASRGGLVADEQFF. The DNA of the CDR3 is TGTGCCAGCAGGGGGGGGTTGGTGGCCGATGAGCAGTTCTTC.

This clone was picked up one time. This sequence joins TRBV10-2 and TRBJ2-7; 8 bases align to TRBD2. V was pared by 4 bases and J by 1 base, with 6 bases of the junction left unmatched. The germline V gene has CDR1 WSHSY and CDR2 SAAADI. CDR3 size: 15 residues. The chain's CDR3 is CASSGPSGLSYEQYF. The DNA of the CDR3 is TGCGCCAGCAGTGGCCCTAGCGGGCTATCCTACGAGCAGTACTTC.

V and J are TRBV5-1 and TRBJ2-3; 7 bases map to TRBD1. The junction had 17 bases not matched to a gene; V was cut back by 3 bases and J by 4 bases. The CDR3 contains 18 residues. Germline assignment: CDR1 SGHRS and CDR2 YFSETQ. In DNA, the CDR3 is TGCGCCAGCAGCTCACAGGGGCATTTTAATTTATTATCAGATACGCAGTATTTT. As protein: CASSSQGHFNLLSDTQYF.

The rearrangement uses TRBV10-2 and TRBJ2-5, with D maybe TRBD1 (7 bases). The J call could be wrong; TRBJ2-7 is a better fit for the DNA end. This CDR3 spans 13 amino acids. Germline assignment: CDR1 WSHSY and CDR2 SAAADI. The CDR3, as DNA: TGCGCCAGCGCGACAGGGAGGCCCTACGAGCAGTACTTC. Amino acid sequence: CASATGRPYEQYF.

This clone was recorded a few times. The V gene is TRBV20-1, the J gene TRBJ2-5, with D tentatively TRBD1 (6 bases). Germline V gives CDR1 DFQATT, CDR2 SNEGSKA (reference sequence). This CDR3 has 11 amino acids. The germline V and J ends were trimmed by 5 bases and 5 bases, with 9 bases remaining between them. CDR3 amino acids: CSAYRAETQYF. Written as DNA, the CDR3 is TGCAGTGCTTACAGGGCCGAGACCCAGTACTTC.

The gene calls are TRBV7-2 and TRBJ2-1; TRBD2 agrees at 11 bases. J was trimmed by 9 bases and V by 0 bases; bases with no gene match: 4. This CDR3 region has 15 residues. Germline loops: CDR1 SGHTA, CDR2 FQGNSA. Written as DNA, the CDR3 is TGTGCCAGCAGCTTAGCGACTAGCGGGGCCGGTGAGCAGTTCTTC. Residues: CASSLATSGAGEQFF.

The chain combines TRBV29-1 with TRBJ1-4, with TRBD1 matching over 7 bases. Germline CDR1 is SQVTM and CDR2 is ANQGSEA. The CDR3 extends over 13 amino acids. V lost 6 bases and J lost 0; bases outside the gene matches: 1. The CDR3 DNA reads TGCAGCGTCGGACAGGCAACTAATGAAAAACTGTTTTTT. Amino acid sequence: CSVGQATNEKLFF. Full variable domain (outside the CDR3, taken from reference TRBV29-1 and TRBJ1-4): SAVISQKPSRDICQRGTSLTIQCQVDSQVTMMFWYRQQPGQSLTLIATANQGSEATYESGFVIDKFPISRPNLTFSTLTVSNMSPEDSSIYLCSVGQATNEKLFFGSGTQLSVL.

This clone was counted a few times. The gene calls are TRBV11-2 and TRBJ2-3; TRBD2 matches at 7 bases. J gave up 8 bases and V 0 bases, and 14 bases lay outside the gene matches. CDR3 size: 17 residues. Per germline, CDR1 SGHAT and CDR2 FQNNGV. This CDR3 reads CASSLDQRRTGGGTQYF. The CDR3 DNA reads TGTGCCAGCAGCTTAGATCAAAGGAGAACGGGAGGAGGTACGCAGTATTTT.

The chain combines TRBV2 with TRBJ1-1; D remains ambiguous. The germline CDR1 and CDR2 sequences are SNHLY and FYNNEI. CDR3 length: 15 residues. The germline V and J ends were trimmed by 3 bases and 5 bases, with 16 bases remaining between them. The CDR3 DNA reads TGTGCCAGCAGTGAGGAGCGAATCTCGGGGACTGAAGCTTTCTTT. Amino acids: CASSEERISGTEAFF.